Listed below are T cell receptor beta chains from one sample, sequenced in a study of technical replicates of blood from a few donors. Some clones are missing from TCRdb's copy, which holds only in-frame ones; the method was immunoSEQ multiplex PCR. The sample lists fewer than 45,000 clones; 96% were seen once. The specimen was T cells isolated from PBMCs. Every receptor here comes from a human donor in good health. Each CDR3 is given with its conserved first and last residue. The D gene is left open where the match is weak. Where a row states a size, it is once, few, many or the class of an expanded clone; other rows omit it.

j_call,clone_size,d_call,v_call,cdr3_aa,cdr3_nt
TRBJ2-4,-,-,TRBV4-1,CASSQEAYLARYF,TGCGCCAGCAGCCAAGAAGCCTACCTAGCGCGGTACTTC
TRBJ1-3,-,-,TRBV9,CASSAPGDGNTIYF,TGTGCCAGCAGCGCGCCAGGGGATGGAAACACCATATATTTT
TRBJ1-2,-,-,TRBV27,CASSISRDKGYTF,TGTGCCAGCAGTATATCCCGGGACAAAGGATACACCTTC
TRBJ2-4,once,-,TRBV10-3,CAISEYGGGRTKNIQYF,TGTGCCATCAGTGAGTATGGAGGGGGCAGGACCAAAAACATTCAGTACTTC
TRBJ1-5,-,-,TRBV2,CASSEREGYQPQHF,TGTGCCAGCAGTGAACGGGAAGGCTACCAGCCCCAGCATTTT
TRBJ1-4,-,-,TRBV13,CASSPRSGLEKLFF,TGTGCCAGCAGCCCTAGGTCCGGACTTGAAAAACTGTTTTTT
TRBJ2-5,-,TRBD2,TRBV14,CASSQVLAGVRETQYF,TGTGCCAGCAGCCAAGTGTTAGCGGGAGTTCGGGAGACCCAGTACTTC
TRBJ2-7,once,-,TRBV28,CASSFGGVNEQYF,TGTGCCAGCAGTTTTGGGGGCGTGAACGAGCAGTACTTC
TRBJ2-2,-,TRBD2,TRBV11-3,CASSRTSGETGELFF,TGTGCCAGCAGCCGGACTAGCGGGGAAACCGGGGAGCTGTTTTTT
TRBJ1-2,-,-,TRBV7-9,CASSFSRGAMGGYTF,TGTGCCAGCAGCTTTTCCCGGGGGGCTATGGGTGGCTACACCTTC
TRBJ1-3,-,-,TRBV15,CATSRDRVNTIYF,TGTGCCACCAGCAGAGATAGAGTAAACACCATATATTTT
TRBJ1-5,-,-,TRBV4-3,CASSRATDQPQHF,TGCGCCAGCAGCCGCGCGACAGATCAGCCCCAGCATTTT
TRBJ1-4,once,TRBD1,TRBV4-1,CASSHGQGGTEKLFF,TGCGCCAGCAGCCATGGACAGGGGGGTACTGAAAAACTGTTTTTT
TRBJ2-1,-,TRBD2,TRBV7-3,CASSLTKLAGGGEQFF,TGTGCCAGCAGCTTAACCAAACTAGCGGGAGGGGGTGAGCAGTTCTTC
TRBJ2-1,-,-,TRBV7-2,CASSFLQIIEDEQFF,TGTGCCAGCAGCTTTCTGCAGATAATAGAGGATGAGCAGTTCTTC
TRBJ2-1,-,TRBD2,TRBV10-3,CAISTTSGSNEQFF,TGTGCCATCAGTACAACTAGCGGGAGCAATGAGCAGTTCTTC
TRBJ1-1,-,TRBD1,TRBV14,CASSQGQGSEAFF,TGTGCCAGCAGCCAGGGACAGGGGTCTGAAGCTTTCTTT
TRBJ2-7,-,TRBD2,TRBV7-6,CASSPSFSGRAGHEQYF,TGTGCCAGCAGCCCCAGTTTTAGCGGGAGGGCCGGGCACGAGCAGTACTTC
TRBJ2-1,once,TRBD1,TRBV9,CASSVDRGQGEQFF,TGTGCCAGCAGCGTCGACAGGGGGCAGGGTGAGCAGTTCTTC
TRBJ1-2,once,-,TRBV30,CACRPIGGPGGYTF,TGTGCCTGCCGCCCCATTGGAGGACCGGGGGGCTACACCTTC
TRBJ2-6,-,-,TRBV14,CASSQEGAGANVLTF,TGTGCCAGCAGCCAAGAGGGGGCCGGGGCCAACGTCCTGACTTTC
TRBJ2-7,-,-,TRBV5-6,CASRAGSYEQYF,TGTGCCAGCAGAGCAGGGTCATACGAGCAGTACTTC
TRBJ1-1,-,TRBD1,TRBV9,CASSLSPTTGDTEAFF,TGTGCCAGCAGCTTATCCCCCACAACAGGGGACACTGAAGCTTTCTTT
TRBJ1-5,-,-,TRBV4-3,CASSQESGFNQPQHF,TGCGCCAGCAGCCAAGAAAGCGGGTTCAATCAGCCCCAGCATTTT
TRBJ1-1,-,-,TRBV30,CAQNQGLWNTEAFF,TGTGCCCAGAATCAGGGTTTATGGAACACTGAAGCTTTCTTT
TRBJ1-1,once,-,TRBV18,CASSRNSGTEAFF,TGTGCCAGCTCACGAAATTCCGGGACAGAAGCTTTCTTT
TRBJ1-1,-,-,TRBV6-6,CASTERGLTTEAFF,TGTGCCAGCACCGAAAGGGGATTGACCACTGAAGCTTTCTTT
TRBJ2-3,-,-,TRBV5-4,CASSLTDTQYF,TGTGCCAGCAGCCTCACAGATACGCAGTATTTT
TRBJ2-5,once,TRBD1,TRBV18,CASSPEGQGVRPETQYF,TGTGCCAGCTCACCTGAGGGACAGGGAGTCCGACCAGAGACCCAGTACTTC
TRBJ1-4,-,TRBD1,TRBV30,CAWSSGQAINEKLFF,TGTGCCTGGAGTTCCGGACAGGCCATTAATGAAAAACTGTTTTTT
TRBJ1-1,-,-,TRBV30,CAWSVSFLDTEAFF,TGTGCCTGGAGTGTCAGTTTTCTCGACACTGAAGCTTTCTTT
TRBJ2-7,-,-,TRBV14,CASSQVGGSYEQYF,TGTGCCAGCAGCCAAGTCGGGGGTTCCTACGAGCAGTACTTC
TRBJ2-2,-,TRBD1,TRBV6-1,CASRPGQGLTGELFF,TGTGCCAGCAGACCGGGACAGGGGCTCACCGGGGAGCTGTTTTTT
TRBJ1-1,-,-,TRBV11-2,CASNRDTEAFF,TGTGCCAGCAACAGGGACACTGAAGCTTTCTTT
TRBJ2-7,-,TRBD2,TRBV4-3,CASSQGLAGLNEQYF,TGCGCCAGCAGCCAAGGACTAGCGGGATTAAACGAGCAGTACTTC
TRBJ1-1,-,-,TRBV10-3,CAISESGGTMNTEAFF,TGTGCCATCAGTGAGTCGGGCGGGACCATGAACACTGAAGCTTTCTTT
TRBJ1-2,-,-,TRBV5-6,CASSLGATVTNYGYTF,TGTGCCAGCAGCTTGGGGGCGACAGTTACTAACTATGGCTACACCTTC
TRBJ2-7,-,-,TRBV4-3,CASSQVATISYEQYF,TGCGCCAGCAGCCAAGTAGCCACCATTTCCTACGAGCAGTACTTC
TRBJ1-2,-,TRBD1,TRBV7-2,CASSYGTGDGYTF,TGTGCCAGCAGCTATGGGACAGGGGATGGCTACACCTTC
TRBJ1-1,-,-,TRBV20-1,CSATRGMGAFF,TGCAGTGCCACTAGGGGGATGGGAGCTTTCTTT
TRBJ1-3,-,-,TRBV28,CASSSRSSGNTIYF,TGTGCCAGCAGTTCTAGGTCCTCTGGAAACACCATATATTTT
TRBJ2-7,-,-,TRBV5-6,CASSLATALYEQYF,TGTGCCAGCAGCTTGGCAACAGCTCTCTACGAGCAGTACTTC
TRBJ2-7,-,TRBD2,TRBV9,CASSAGLAGEQYF,TGTGCCAGCAGCGCCGGACTAGCCGGCGAGCAGTACTTC
TRBJ2-1,-,-,TRBV29-1,CSVLEGPYNEQFF,TGCAGCGTTCTGGAGGGGCCCTACAATGAGCAGTTCTTC
TRBJ2-1,-,-,TRBV11-2,CASSLRTLYNEQFF,TGTGCCAGCAGCTTAAGGACACTCTACAATGAGCAGTTCTTC
TRBJ2-3,once,-,TRBV19,CASSISSDTQYF,TGTGCCAGTAGTATATCGTCAGATACGCAGTATTTT
TRBJ1-1,-,-,TRBV5-6,CASSRLMQAEAFF,TGTGCCAGCAGCCGCCTTATGCAGGCTGAAGCTTTCTTT
TRBJ1-1,-,-,TRBV7-8,CASSLRYDSNTEAFF,TGTGCCAGCAGCTTACGGTACGACAGTAACACTGAAGCTTTCTTT